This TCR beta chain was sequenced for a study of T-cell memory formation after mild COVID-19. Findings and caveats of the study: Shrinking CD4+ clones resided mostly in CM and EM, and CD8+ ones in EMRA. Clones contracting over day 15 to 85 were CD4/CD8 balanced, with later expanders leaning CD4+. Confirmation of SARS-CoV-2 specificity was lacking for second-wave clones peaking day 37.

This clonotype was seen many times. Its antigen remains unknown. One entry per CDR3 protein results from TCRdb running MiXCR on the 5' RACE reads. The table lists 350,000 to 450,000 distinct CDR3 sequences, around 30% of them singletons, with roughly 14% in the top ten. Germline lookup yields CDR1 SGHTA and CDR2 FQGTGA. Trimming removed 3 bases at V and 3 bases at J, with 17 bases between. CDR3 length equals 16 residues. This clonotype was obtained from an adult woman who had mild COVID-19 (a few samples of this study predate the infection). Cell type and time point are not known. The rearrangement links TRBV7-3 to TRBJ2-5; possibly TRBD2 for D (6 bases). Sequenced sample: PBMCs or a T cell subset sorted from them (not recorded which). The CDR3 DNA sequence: TGTGCCAGCAGCTTCAGTGGTTCTAGCGCGAAAGAGACCCAGTACTTC. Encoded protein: CASSFSGSSAKETQYF.